The 14 T cell receptor beta chains in this list originate from one sample, sequenced in a study of cytomegalovirus exposure and HLA in healthy donors. TCRdb's table, derived via immunoSEQ multiplex PCR, lists solely in-frame clones and lacks some. Here the sample spans about 150,000 clones, 94% being singletons. Sequenced input: PBMCs. Source of these receptors: a young man in good health and CMV-seropositive.

The rearrangement joins TRBV4-2 to TRBJ2-7; 10 bases align to TRBD2. Germline loops: CDR1 LGHNA, CDR2 YNFKEQ. V was clipped by 1 base and J by 3 bases; unmatched bases: 9. CDR3 length: 17 residues. In DNA form, the CDR3 reads TGTGCCAGCAGCCAAGGTACCGGACTAGCGGCTGGCTACGAGCAGTACTTC. It specifies CASSQGTGLAAGYEQYF.

The rearrangement uses TRBV5-1 and TRBJ2-2; 12 bases fit TRBD2. Germline CDR1 and CDR2: SGHRS and YFSETQ. Unmatched junction bases numbered 8, after V lost 0 bases and J lost 2 bases. The CDR3 loop spans 19 amino acids. CDR3 bases: TGCGCCAGCAGCTTGGCCCTGACTAGCGGGAGTTTAAACACCGGGGAGCTGTTTTTT. Protein sequence: CASSLALTSGSLNTGELFF.

The chain has TRBV2 and TRBJ1-1; D is undetermined. Germline CDR1 SNHLY, CDR2 FYNNEI. CDR3 size: 13 residues. Trimming removed 7 bases at V and 3 bases at J, with 12 bases between. As DNA, the CDR3 is TGTGCCAGCATCCTCCGCTACTACACTGAAGCTTTCTTT. Translation gives CASILRYYTEAFF.

The chain couples TRBV27 to TRBJ2-6; no definite D call. V lost 7 bases to trimming and J lost 1 base, with 5 bases between them. The CDR3 totals 13 residues. The germline CDR1 and CDR2 sequences are MNHEY and SMNVEV (reference sequence). The CDR3 nucleotides read TGTGCCAGCACCACATCTGGGGCCAACGTCCTGACTTTC. Translated: CASTTSGANVLTF.

This chain joins TRBV10-3 and TRBJ2-2; weak D call: TRBD1 (5 bases). CDR1 ENHRY and CDR2 SYGVKD come from the germline V gene. CDR3 length equals 16 residues. The V gene lost 5 bases and the J gene lost 0 bases, with 13 bases spanning the gap. Here the CDR3 reads CAISPQGAANTGELFF. In nucleotides, the CDR3 is TGTGCCATCAGTCCGCAGGGTGCCGCGAACACCGGGGAGCTGTTTTTT.

V gene TRBV5-4 combines with J gene TRBJ2-3, with D perhaps TRBD1 (5 bases). CDR3 length: 13 amino acids. Trimming left V 1 base short and J 6 bases short, with 9 bases between. Germline loops: CDR1 SGHNT, CDR2 YYREEE (reference sequence). The CDR3, as DNA: TGTGCCAGCAGCTTGTCAGGGCCGGATACGCAGTATTTT. Translated: CASSLSGPDTQYF. The complete variable domain, with remaining parts taken from reference TRBV5-4 and TRBJ2-3, reads ETGVTQSPTHLIKTRGQQVTLRCSSQSGHNTVSWYQQALGQGPQFIFQYYREEENGRGNFPPRFSGLQFPNYSSELNVNALELDDSALYLCASSLSGPDTQYFGPGTRLTVL.

V and J are TRBV7-8 and TRBJ2-7; 7 bases are shared with TRBD2. V lost 4 bases, J lost 5 bases, and 23 bases stayed unmatched. Germline V gene lookup returns CDR1 SGHVS and CDR2 FQNEAQ. The CDR3 runs to 19 residues. In nucleotides, the CDR3 is TGTGCCAGCAGCTCTATGCCCGATCTATTACTAGCGAGTAGGAACGAGCAGTACTTC. Its protein product is CASSSMPDLLLASRNEQYF. The full variable domain, with the rest looked up from reference TRBV7-8 and TRBJ2-7, is GAGVSQSPRYKVAKRGQDVALRCDPISGHVSLFWYQQALGQGPEFLTYFQNEAQLDKSGLPSDRFFAERPEGSVSTLKIQRTQQEDSAVYLCASSSMPDLLLASRNEQYFGPGTRLTVT.

The chain is built from TRBV27 and TRBJ2-1; a weak D match, TRBD1 (6 bases). This CDR3 contains 13 residues. The V end was cut by 1 base, the J end by 13 bases, with 14 bases between. Germline V CDR1 and CDR2: MNHEY, SMNVEV (reference sequence). CDR3 nucleotides: TGTGCCAGCAGTTTATTGGGGGCGCTTCCCCAGTTCTTC. The encoded protein is CASSLLGALPQFF.

V is TRBV2 and J is TRBJ2-7; D may be TRBD2 (5 bases). V was trimmed by 4 bases and J by 7 bases, leaving 20 bases between them. CDR1 is SNHLY, CDR2 FYNNEI, per germline. The CDR3 contains 15 residues. CDR3 bases: TGTGCCAGCAGTGTGCGGGCGACTCTTTTGGGGGAGCAGTACTTC. Translation: CASSVRATLLGEQYF. The full variable domain, with the rest looked up from reference TRBV2 and TRBJ2-7, is EPEVTQTPSHQVTQMGQEVILRCVPISNHLYFYWYRQILGQKVEFLVSFYNNEISEKSEIFDDQFSVERPDGSNFTLKIRSTKLEDSAMYFCASSVRATLLGEQYFGPGTRLTVT.

The rearrangement links TRBV27 to TRBJ1-5; no clear D gene. The V end was cut by 0 bases, the J end by 6 bases, with 12 bases between. CDR1 and CDR2 (germline): MNHEY, SMNVEV (reference sequence). The CDR3 has 15 residues. The DNA for the CDR3 is TGTGCCAGCAGTTTATCGTGGTCGGGTTTTCAGCCCCAGCATTTT. Translating gives CASSLSWSGFQPQHF.

J is TRBJ1-1 and V is TRBV6-5; no reliable D call. V gave up 4 bases and J gave up 0 bases, with 15 bases separating them. CDR1 and CDR2 from the germline V gene are MNHEY and SVGAGI. CDR3 length equals 16 residues. The CDR3 bases are TGTGCCAGCAGTTTCGCCGTTAACAGCCTGAACACTGAAGCTTTCTTT. Residues: CASSFAVNSLNTEAFF.

To note about this clone: The sample contains more than one DNA sequence encoding this CDR3. The chain has TRBV5-1 and TRBJ1-2; TRBD1 aligns across 7 bases. Germline trimming cut 4 bases from V and 3 bases from J; bases unmatched to any gene: 12. The CDR3 extends over 16 amino acids. Germline CDR1 and CDR2: SGHRS and YFSETQ. CDR3 region: CASSIGGARGDYGYTF. CDR3 nucleotide sequence: TGCGCCAGCAGCATAGGAGGGGCCAGGGGGGACTATGGCTACACCTTC.

V gene TRBV6-1 combines with J gene TRBJ2-7; TRBD1 matches at 12 bases. From germline, CDR1 is MNHNS and CDR2 SASEGT. V dropped 5 bases and J dropped 4; count of bases not matched to a gene: 6. The CDR3 length is 15 residues. The CDR3 DNA follows: TGTGCCAGCAGTTCGCCGGGACAGGGGGCGTACGAGCAGTACTTC. Its protein is CASSSPGQGAYEQYF.

V and J are TRBV9 and TRBJ2-3, with TRBD2 identical over 7 bases. This CDR3 comprises 15 residues. Germline CDR1 is SGDLS and CDR2 is YYNGEE. With V trimmed by 0 bases and J by 4 bases, 5 bases remained unmatched. The CDR3 reads CASSVGGTTADTQYF. CDR3 nucleotide sequence: TGTGCCAGCAGCGTAGGGGGGACTACGGCAGATACGCAGTATTTT.